This T cell receptor (beta chain) comes out of a study of T-cell reconstitution after alpha-beta-depleted transplantation in children. Points from the study as a whole: Recipient T cells and thymic progenitors that survived were the source of the high TCRbeta diversity seen at day 60 in some patients.

The TCRbeta library incorporated unique molecular identifiers. TCRdb redid the calling of the PCR reads with MiXCR, one entry per CDR3 protein. The sample holds a few hundred thousand distinct CDR3 sequences; 27% are singletons and the top ten take around a third. Worth noting for this clonotype: The antigen is unknown. A read error may produce the germline difference seen at one junction end.

This CDR3 comprises 15 residues. CDR1 and CDR2 (germline): LNHDA, SQIVND (reference sequence). This rearrangement joins TRBV19 to TRBJ1-1; a weak D match, TRBD1 (6 bases). The source material was PBMCs, sampled before TCRalphabeta/CD19-depleted stem cell transplant. The receptor comes from a boy younger than two with Wiskott-Aldrich syndrome, due to receive a stem cell transplant. This chain's CDR3 is CASSPGTPRNTEAFF. The CDR3 DNA is TGTGCCAGTAGTCCCGGGACACCACGGAACACTGAAGCTTTCTTC. Based on the CDR3 plus reference TRBV19 and TRBJ1-1, the full variable domain is DGGITQSPKYLFRKEGQNVTLSCEQNLNHDAMYWYRQDPGQGLRLIYYSQIVNDFQKGDIAEGYSVSREKKESFPLTVTSAQKNPTAFYLCASSPGTPRNTEAFFGQGTRLTVV.